This T cell receptor (beta chain) was sequenced for a study of T-cell reconstitution after alpha-beta-depleted transplantation in children. The CDR3 is 23 amino acids. Trimming at V came to 0 bases and at J to 3 bases, leaving 21 bases not matched to a gene. The V gene's germline CDR1 is SNHLY and CDR2 FYNNEI. This clonotype occurred many times. As it was prepared, the TCRbeta library received unique molecular identifiers. TCRdb re-analysed the PCR reads in MiXCR, keeping a single row per CDR3 protein. This sample has about 230,000 distinct CDR3 sequences; approximately 10% occur once, and the top ten carry approximately 30%.

Sequencing was performed on PBMCs, taken before TCRalphabeta/CD19-depleted stem cell transplant. The chain uses TRBV2 and TRBJ2-7, with 15 bases aligning to TRBD2. The receptor comes from a child less than two years old with acute myeloid leukemia, due to receive a stem cell transplant. CDR3 sequence (DNA): TGTGCCAGCAGTGAAGCGCTCCTGGGGGTCCTCGGACTAGCGGGAGGGCCAGGCTACGAGCAGTACTTC. Encoded protein: CASSEALLGVLGLAGGPGYEQYF. The whole variable domain, remainder taken from reference TRBV2 and TRBJ2-7, is EPEVTQTPSHQVTQMGQEVILRCVPISNHLYFYWYRQILGQKVEFLVSFYNNEISEKSEIFDDQFSVERPDGSNFTLKIRSTKLEDSAMYFCASSEALLGVLGLAGGPGYEQYFGPGTRLTVT.